This record concerns one TCR beta chain sequence. In germline, CDR1 is SGHAT, CDR2 FQNNGV. J was trimmed by 7 bases and V by 1 base; bases with no gene match: 10. The CDR3 spans 16 residues. Together with thyroid ultrasound, orbital computed tomography, serum thyroxine and TRAb, clinical symptoms were used for diagnoses. The PBMCs studied were ones that came from about 10 ml fresh peripheral blood. The sample originates from a study of T cells in Graves' hyperthyroidism and ophthalmopathy. Study-level background: The blood sample was taken at first diagnosis, before treatment began.

RNA transcripts provided the source from which TCR beta CDR3 regions were amplified. First-round RT-PCR of the TCR CDR3 relied on the HTBI primer set. TCRdb itself ran the multiplex PCR reads through MiXCR, one entry per CDR3 protein. The repertoire holds fewer than 400,000 distinct CDR3 sequences, with around 16% as singletons. The sample taken for sequencing was blood. The sequence came from a young woman with Graves' hyperthyroidism that later progressed to Graves' ophthalmopathy. The chain joins TRBV11-2 to TRBJ2-4; 7 bases map to TRBD1. The CDR3 DNA is TGTGCCAGCAGCTTAGTAGAGACAGGGAAAGCGAACATTCAGTACTTC. The encoded protein is CASSLVETGKANIQYF.